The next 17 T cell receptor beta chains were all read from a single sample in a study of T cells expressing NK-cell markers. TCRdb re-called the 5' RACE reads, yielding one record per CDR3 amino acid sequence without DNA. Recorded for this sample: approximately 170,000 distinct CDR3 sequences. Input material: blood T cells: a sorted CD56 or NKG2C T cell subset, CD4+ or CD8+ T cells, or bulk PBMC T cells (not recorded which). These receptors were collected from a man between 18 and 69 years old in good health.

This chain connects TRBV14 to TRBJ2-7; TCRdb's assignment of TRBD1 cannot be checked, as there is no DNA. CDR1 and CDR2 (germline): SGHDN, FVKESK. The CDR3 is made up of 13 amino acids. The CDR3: CASSQASGQEQYF. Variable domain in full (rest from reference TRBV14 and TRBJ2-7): EAGVTQFPSHSVIEKGQTVTLRCDPISGHDNLYWYRRVMGKEIKFLLHFVKESKQDESGMPNNRFLAERTGGTYSTLKVQPAELEDSGVYFCASSQASGQEQYFGPGTRLTVT.

This chain's CDR3 is CATSGEPGLGSTNEQFF. The chain is built from TRBV15 and TRBJ2-1; the TCRdb call, TRBD2, lacks DNA for checking. CDR3 length equals 17 residues. Germline CDR1 and CDR2: LNHNV and YYDKDF (reference sequence).

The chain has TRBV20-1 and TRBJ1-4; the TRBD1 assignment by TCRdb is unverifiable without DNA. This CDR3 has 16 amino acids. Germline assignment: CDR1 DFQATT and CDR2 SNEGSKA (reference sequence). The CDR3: CSARANRGQTNEKLFF.

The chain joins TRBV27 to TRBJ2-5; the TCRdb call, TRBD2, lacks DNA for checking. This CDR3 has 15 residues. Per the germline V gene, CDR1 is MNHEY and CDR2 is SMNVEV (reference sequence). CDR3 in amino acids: CASSRTSAFQETQYF.

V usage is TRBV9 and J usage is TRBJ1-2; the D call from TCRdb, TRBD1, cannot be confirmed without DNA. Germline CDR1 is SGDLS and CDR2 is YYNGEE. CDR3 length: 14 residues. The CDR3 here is CASSAHGTPYGYTF.

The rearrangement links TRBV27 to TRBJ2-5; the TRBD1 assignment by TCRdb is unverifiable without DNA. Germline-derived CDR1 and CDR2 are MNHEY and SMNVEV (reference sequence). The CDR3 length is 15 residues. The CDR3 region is CASSEDRENQETQYF.

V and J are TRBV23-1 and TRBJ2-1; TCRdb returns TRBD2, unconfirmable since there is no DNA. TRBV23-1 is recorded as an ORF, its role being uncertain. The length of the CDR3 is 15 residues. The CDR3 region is CASCRLRVGSHEQFF.

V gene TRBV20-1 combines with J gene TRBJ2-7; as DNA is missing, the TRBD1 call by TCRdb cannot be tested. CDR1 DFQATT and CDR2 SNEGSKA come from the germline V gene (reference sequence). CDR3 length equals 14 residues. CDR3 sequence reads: CSAPPGTGGYEQYF.

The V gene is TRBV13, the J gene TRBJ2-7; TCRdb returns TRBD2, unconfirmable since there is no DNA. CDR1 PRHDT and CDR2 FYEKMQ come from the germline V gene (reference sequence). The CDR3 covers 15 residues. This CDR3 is CASSKKTSGWYEQYF. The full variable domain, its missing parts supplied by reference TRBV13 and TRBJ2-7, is AAGVIQSPRHLIKEKRETATLKCYPIPRHDTVYWYQQGPGQDPQFLISFYEKMQSDKGSIPDRFSAQQFSDYHSELNMSSLELGDSALYFCASSKKTSGWYEQYFGPGTRLTVT.

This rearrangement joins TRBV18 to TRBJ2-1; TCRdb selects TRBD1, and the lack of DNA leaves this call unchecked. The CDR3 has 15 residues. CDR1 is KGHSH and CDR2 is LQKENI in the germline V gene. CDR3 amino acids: CASSPRTVTYNEQFF.

The CDR3 reads CASSDFEGNEQFF. V usage is TRBV6-4 and J usage is TRBJ2-1; TCRdb calls TRBD2, which cannot be checked without DNA. This CDR3 is built from 13 residues. CDR1 and CDR2 from the germline V gene are MRHNA and SNTAGT.

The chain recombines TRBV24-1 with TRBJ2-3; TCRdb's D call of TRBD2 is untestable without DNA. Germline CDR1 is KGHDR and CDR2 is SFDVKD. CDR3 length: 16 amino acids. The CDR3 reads CATSEPGLAPVDTQYF.

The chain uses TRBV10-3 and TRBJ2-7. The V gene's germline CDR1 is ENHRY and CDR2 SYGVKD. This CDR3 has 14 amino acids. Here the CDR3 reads CAISSSGSSYEQYF.

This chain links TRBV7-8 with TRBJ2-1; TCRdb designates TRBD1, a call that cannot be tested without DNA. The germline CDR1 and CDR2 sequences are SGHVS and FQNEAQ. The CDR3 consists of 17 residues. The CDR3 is CASSLAGQGEFGNEQFF.

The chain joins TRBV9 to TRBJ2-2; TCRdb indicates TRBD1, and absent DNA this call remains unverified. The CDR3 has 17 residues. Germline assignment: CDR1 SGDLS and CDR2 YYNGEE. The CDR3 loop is CASSDRADRAGTGELFF.

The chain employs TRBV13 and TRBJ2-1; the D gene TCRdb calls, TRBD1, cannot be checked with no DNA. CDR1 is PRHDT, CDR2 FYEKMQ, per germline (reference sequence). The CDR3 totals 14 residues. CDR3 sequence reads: CASSPGQGTNEQFF.

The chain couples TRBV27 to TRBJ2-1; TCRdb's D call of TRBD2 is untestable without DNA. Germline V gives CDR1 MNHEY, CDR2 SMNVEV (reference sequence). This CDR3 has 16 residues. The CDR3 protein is CASSPPGIAGPNEQFF.